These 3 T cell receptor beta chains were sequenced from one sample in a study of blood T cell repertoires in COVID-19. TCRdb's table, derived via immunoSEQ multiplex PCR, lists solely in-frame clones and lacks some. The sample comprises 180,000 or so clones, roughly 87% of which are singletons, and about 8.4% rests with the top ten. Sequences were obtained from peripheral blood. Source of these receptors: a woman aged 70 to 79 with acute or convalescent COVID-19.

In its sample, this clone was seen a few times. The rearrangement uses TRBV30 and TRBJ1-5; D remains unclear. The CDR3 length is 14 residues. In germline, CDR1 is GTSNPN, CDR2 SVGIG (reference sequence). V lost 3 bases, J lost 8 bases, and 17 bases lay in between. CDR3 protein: CAWRDGRGMKPQHF. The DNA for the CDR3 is TGTGCCTGGAGGGACGGCAGAGGGATGAAGCCCCAGCATTTT.

The CDR3 DNA reads TGTGCCAGTAGTATGGGACGGGGGGGTTACAATGAGCAGTTCTTC. Protein: CASSMGRGGYNEQFF. The gene calls are TRBV19 and TRBJ2-1; the match to TRBD2 covers 8 bases. The trim removed 3 bases at V and 4 bases at J, leaving 5 bases unmatched. The germline V gene has CDR1 LNHDA and CDR2 SQIVND (reference sequence). This CDR3 spans 15 amino acids.

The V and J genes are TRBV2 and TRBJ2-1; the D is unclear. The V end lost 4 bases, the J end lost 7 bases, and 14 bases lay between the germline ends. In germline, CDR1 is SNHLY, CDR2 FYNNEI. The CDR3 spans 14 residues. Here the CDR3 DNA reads TGTGCCAGCAGTGGGGCTGCCGGTGGGAATGAGCAGTTCTTC. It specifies CASSGAAGGNEQFF.